This passage covers 21 T cell receptor beta chains from one sample sequenced in a study of T cell changes during pregnancy in multiple sclerosis. TCRdb keeps only in-frame clones here, not all; method: immunoSEQ multiplex PCR. The data show roughly 40,000 clones, roughly 94% seen once. This specimen consisted of peripheral blood, obtained in the third trimester of pregnancy. The receptor set was obtained from a female donor with multiple sclerosis, enrolled in a pregnancy study.

This chain connects TRBV11-2 to TRBJ1-1; D unclear. The CDR3 covers 14 residues. CDR1 is SGHAT and CDR2 is FQNNGV in the germline V gene. Trimming shortened V by 5 bases and J by 0 bases, and 10 bases separated the two germline ends. CDR3 sequence reads: CASSPPGMNTEAFF. The CDR3 nucleotides are TGTGCCAGCAGCCCGCCTGGCATGAACACTGAAGCTTTCTTT.

The rearrangement links TRBV4-1 to TRBJ2-3, with D tentatively TRBD2 (5 bases). V was cut by 0 bases and J by 1 base, with 11 bases left in between. The CDR3 has 16 residues. Germline loops: CDR1 MGHRA, CDR2 YSYEKL. CDR3 loop: CASSQEVPGGTDTQYF. CDR3 coding DNA: TGCGCCAGCAGCCAAGAGGTCCCCGGGGGCACAGATACGCAGTATTTT.

The V call is TRBV5-6, the J call TRBJ2-7; D possibly corresponds to TRBD1 (5 bases). V lost 0 bases, J lost 2 bases, and 6 bases lay in between. Germline CDR1 reads SGHDT; CDR2 reads YYEEEE. The CDR3 has 13 amino acids. The CDR3 DNA sequence: TGTGCCAGCAGCTTGGAACAGGCCTACGAGCAGTACTTC. Translation gives CASSLEQAYEQYF.

With respect to this clone: An end of the junction does not agree with germline; a read error may underlie this. V usage is TRBV27 and J usage is TRBJ1-2, with D unclear. Per the germline V gene, CDR1 is MNHEY and CDR2 is SMNVEV (reference sequence). This CDR3 spans 15 amino acids. This CDR3 is CASRTQEGGNYGHTF. The CDR3 DNA is TGTGCCAGCAGGACCCAGGAAGGAGGCAACTATGGCCACACCTTC.

The chain employs TRBV2 and TRBJ2-3; 8 bases fit TRBD2. The CDR3 runs to 13 residues. Germline V gene lookup returns CDR1 SNHLY and CDR2 FYNNEI. The trim removed 8 bases at V and 5 bases at J, leaving 6 bases unmatched. The CDR3 reads CASSTGGVDTQYF. The CDR3, as DNA: TGTGCCAGCTCAACGGGGGGGGTAGATACGCAGTATTTT.

The gene calls are TRBV4-3 and TRBJ2-1; 7 nucleotides match TRBD2. The CDR3 is 15 residues long. CDR1 and CDR2 from the germline V gene are LGHNA and YSLEER. The trim removed 2 bases at V and 9 bases at J, leaving 10 bases unmatched. CDR3 bases: TGCGCCAGCAGCCAACCGGTGTCTAGCGGCTTTGAGCAGTTCTTC. Protein product: CASSQPVSSGFEQFF.

The V call is TRBV11-2, the J call TRBJ2-7; D is possibly TRBD1 (6 bases). CDR1 is SGHAT and CDR2 is FQNNGV in the germline V gene. The CDR3 is made up of 14 amino acids. V dropped 1 base and J dropped 5 bases, with 12 bases sitting between them. The CDR3 loop reads CASSLGQGFDEQYF. CDR3 DNA: TGTGCCAGCAGCTTAGGTCAGGGGTTCGACGAGCAGTACTTC. The full variable domain, with the rest looked up from reference TRBV11-2 and TRBJ2-7, is EAGVAQSPRYKIIEKRQSVAFWCNPISGHATLYWYQQILGQGPKLLIQFQNNGVVDDSQLPKDRFSAERLKGVDSTLKIQPAKLEDSAVYLCASSLGQGFDEQYFGPGTRLTVT.

This chain joins TRBV7-8 and TRBJ1-3; TRBD1 might be the D (5 bases). V was shortened by 5 bases and J by 4 bases, with 15 bases between the two germline ends. CDR3 length: 15 amino acids. The germline V gene has CDR1 SGHVS and CDR2 FQNEAQ. DNA of the CDR3: TGTGCCAGCAGCCCGTCCAGGGTATCAGGAAACACCATATATTTT. As protein: CASSPSRVSGNTIYF.

The table lists this clone with a few counts. The V and J genes are TRBV11-3 and TRBJ1-1; D is uncertain. The germline gives CDR1 SGHNT, CDR2 YENEEA. V was shortened by 0 bases and J by 0 bases, with 5 bases between the two germline ends. The CDR3 has 14 amino acids. This chain's CDR3 is CASSLDPVNTEAFF. CDR3 bases: TGTGCCAGCAGCTTAGACCCGGTGAACACTGAAGCTTTCTTT.

This chain uses TRBV2 with TRBJ2-7, with D possibly matching TRBD2 (6 bases). Looked up from germline, CDR1 is SNHLY and CDR2 is FYNNEI. The ends were cut back, 4 bases at V and 3 bases at J, with 13 bases in the middle. This CDR3 region has 14 residues. DNA of the CDR3: TGTGCCAGCAGTGCCCGGGAGTTTGACTACGAGCAGTACTTC. Its translation: CASSAREFDYEQYF.

The chain links TRBV5-6 to TRBJ1-2, with 7 positions matching TRBD1. CDR1 and CDR2 from the germline V gene are SGHDT and YYEEEE. The CDR3 length is 14 residues. J gave up 4 bases and V 4 bases, and 7 bases lay outside the gene matches. The DNA for the CDR3 is TGTGCCAGCAGCCTAGGACAGGCGATCTATGGCTACACCTTC. Encoded protein: CASSLGQAIYGYTF.

V and J are TRBV10-3 and TRBJ1-4; 8 bases map to TRBD1. CDR1 is ENHRY, CDR2 SYGVKD, per germline. The CDR3 totals 15 residues. V was pared by 4 bases and J by 7 bases, with 8 bases of the junction left unmatched. The DNA of the CDR3 is TGTGCCATCAGTGCCGCAGGGGGCAGGGCTGAAAAACTGTTTTTT. Translated, it gives CAISAAGGRAEKLFF.

The chain recombines TRBV19 with TRBJ2-3, with 10 bases matching TRBD2. V lost 3 bases, J lost 1 base, and 7 bases stayed unmatched. CDR3 length equals 17 residues. Germline V gives CDR1 LNHDA, CDR2 SQIVND (reference sequence). CDR3 in DNA: TGTGCCAGTAGTATCATCATACTAGCGGGGCGCACAGATACGCAGTATTTT. Translating gives CASSIIILAGRTDTQYF.

The CDR3 reads CASSLPRESGYEQYF. For the CDR3, the DNA is TGTGCCAGCAGTTTACCCCGGGAGAGTGGCTACGAGCAGTACTTC. The gene calls are TRBV28 and TRBJ2-7; D may be TRBD2 (6 bases). The ends were cut back, 2 bases at V and 3 bases at J, with 14 bases in the middle. There are 15 residues in the CDR3. Germline CDR1 is MDHEN and CDR2 is SYDVKM.

The chain carries TRBV11-3 and TRBJ2-2; 8 bases match TRBD2. Trimming took 5 bases from V and 6 from J; bases not matched to a gene: 5. The CDR3 runs 14 residues. The V gene's germline CDR1 is SGHNT and CDR2 YENEEA. This CDR3 is CASSISGIPGELFF. The CDR3, as DNA: TGTGCCAGCAGCATTAGCGGGATCCCCGGGGAGCTGTTTTTT.

This chain joins TRBV5-4 and TRBJ2-1; maybe TRBD1 (5 bases). Trimming shortened V by 1 base and J by 8 bases, and 10 bases separated the two germline ends. Germline-derived CDR1 and CDR2 are SGHNT and YYREEE (reference sequence). This CDR3 has 13 residues. CDR3 in DNA: TGTGCCAGCAGCTTGCAGGGTACCGATGAGCAGTTCTTC. Translation gives CASSLQGTDEQFF.

The chain has TRBV19 and TRBJ2-4, with TRBD1 matching over 10 bases. V was pared by 6 bases and J by 6 bases, with 8 bases of the junction left unmatched. Germline lookup yields CDR1 LNHDA and CDR2 SQIVND (reference sequence). The CDR3 contains 15 residues. In DNA, the CDR3 is TGTGCCAGTAGCCCCAGGACAGGGGGGATAAACATTCAGTACTTC. The encoded protein is CASSPRTGGINIQYF. The full variable domain, with the rest looked up from reference TRBV19 and TRBJ2-4, is DGGITQSPKYLFRKEGQNVTLSCEQNLNHDAMYWYRQDPGQGLRLIYYSQIVNDFQKGDIAEGYSVSREKKESFPLTVTSAQKNPTAFYLCASSPRTGGINIQYFGAGTRLSVL.

The chain is built from TRBV10-3 and TRBJ1-2; no clear D. Germline CDR1 ENHRY, CDR2 SYGVKD. The CDR3 extends over 14 amino acids. Trimming removed 7 bases from V and 0 bases from J, with 12 bases in between. CDR3 region: CAINQQATNYGYTF. CDR3 sequence (DNA): TGTGCCATCAACCAGCAGGCTACTAACTATGGCTACACCTTC.

V is TRBV6-5 and J is TRBJ2-1; 7 positions match TRBD2. J lost 7 bases, V lost 0 bases, and 9 bases had no gene match. The CDR3 spans 16 residues. The germline V gene has CDR1 MNHEY and CDR2 SVGAGI. The CDR3 coding sequence is TGTGCCAGCAGTTACTCGATAGGGGACTACCAAAATGAGCAGTTCTTC. Its translation is CASSYSIGDYQNEQFF.

This clone was counted a few times. The rearrangement links TRBV28 to TRBJ1-1; D might be TRBD1 (5 bases). V lost 10 bases and J lost 1, with 13 bases in between. Germline CDR1 reads MDHEN; CDR2 reads SYDVKM. There are 13 residues in the CDR3. The CDR3 DNA is TGTGCCACCAAATTCACAGGGAACACTGAAGCTTTCTTT. It is translated as CATKFTGNTEAFF. The whole variable domain, remainder taken from reference TRBV28 and TRBJ1-1, is DVKVTQSSRYLVKRTGEKVFLECVQDMDHENMFWYRQDPGLGLRLIYFSYDVKMKEKGDIPEGYSVSREKKERFSLILESASTNQTSMYLCATKFTGNTEAFFGQGTRLTVV.

This chain joins TRBV2 and TRBJ2-1; TRBD1 might be the D (6 bases). V was clipped by 4 bases and J by 8 bases, with 12 bases between them. The V gene's germline CDR1 is SNHLY and CDR2 FYNNEI. The CDR3 totals 13 residues. The CDR3 spells CASSVWGHDEQFF. The CDR3 bases are TGTGCCAGCAGTGTTTGGGGGCATGATGAGCAGTTCTTC.